This is a list of T cell receptor beta chains from one sample in a study of molecular identifiers for immune sequencing clone quantification. TCRdb re-analysed the PCR reads in MiXCR, keeping a single row per CDR3 protein. The top ten hold roughly 0.9% of the sample, which has about 640,000 distinct CDR3 sequences, about 20% seen once. Input material: naive CD8+ T cells from blood, with Jurkat cell RNA spiked in. Source of these receptors: a human donor in good health. Some libraries in this study had Jurkat cell RNA spiked in. Each CDR3 is given with its conserved first and last residue. The D gene is left open where the match is weak. Size values are once, few and many counts, or a class for expanded clones, and some rows have none.

>few|TRBJ1-5|TRBV6-1|TRBD1
CASRETGGINQPQHF
TGTGCCAGCAGGGAAACAGGGGGGATCAATCAGCCCCAGCATTTT
>.|TRBJ1-1|TRBV7-6|TRBD1
CVSSAGQGAGTEAFF
TGTGTCAGCAGCGCGGGACAGGGGGCAGGTACTGAAGCTTTCTTT
>few|TRBJ1-5|TRBV7-9|.
CASSPGWNQPQHF
TGTGCCAGCAGCCCAGGGTGGAATCAGCCCCAGCATTTT
>many|TRBJ2-7|TRBV5-1|TRBD1
CASSLQGADEQYF
TGCGCCAGCAGCTTACAGGGGGCTGACGAGCAGTACTTC
>many|TRBJ2-4|TRBV5-1|TRBD1
CASSLGQGINIQYF
TGCGCCAGCAGCTTAGGACAGGGGATTAACATTCAGTACTTC
>few|TRBJ1-2|TRBV6-4|.
CASSDSPGTYGYTF
TGTGCCAGCAGTGACTCGCCAGGGACCTATGGCTACACCTTC
>many|TRBJ2-5|TRBV12-3/TRBV12-4|TRBD2
CASSSGLAEETQYF
TGTGCCAGCAGTTCGGGACTAGCGGAAGAGACCCAGTACTTC
>.|TRBJ1-1|TRBV4-1|TRBD1
CASSQDPADREKMNTEAFF
TGCGCCAGCAGCCAAGACCCCGCGGACAGGGAAAAAATGAACACTGAAGCTTTCTTT
>many|TRBJ2-3|TRBV9|.
CASSVVLATDTQYF
TGTGCCAGCAGCGTAGTTTTAGCCACAGATACGCAGTATTTT
>.|TRBJ2-7|TRBV7-6|TRBD1
CASSLDRGKTYEQYF
TGTGCCAGCAGCTTAGACAGGGGGAAAACCTACGAGCAGTACTTC
>many|TRBJ2-2|TRBV12-3/TRBV12-4|.
CASSSPEGFGAGELFF
.
>few|TRBJ2-2|TRBV4-3|.
CASSQVAIWNTGELFF
TGCGCCAGCAGCCAAGTCGCGATCTGGAACACCGGGGAGCTGTTTTTT
>many|TRBJ1-1|TRBV7-9|.
CASSQIQPEAFF
TGTGCCAGCAGCCAGATTCAACCTGAAGCTTTCTTT
>few|TRBJ2-7|TRBV12-3/TRBV12-4|.
CASSHDWGLKLSYEQYF
TGTGCCAGCAGTCATGACTGGGGGCTGAAATTGTCCTACGAGCAGTACTTC
>many|TRBJ2-7|TRBV20-1|TRBD2
CSAHPSGSYEQYF
TGCAGTGCCCATCCTAGCGGCTCCTACGAGCAGTACTTC